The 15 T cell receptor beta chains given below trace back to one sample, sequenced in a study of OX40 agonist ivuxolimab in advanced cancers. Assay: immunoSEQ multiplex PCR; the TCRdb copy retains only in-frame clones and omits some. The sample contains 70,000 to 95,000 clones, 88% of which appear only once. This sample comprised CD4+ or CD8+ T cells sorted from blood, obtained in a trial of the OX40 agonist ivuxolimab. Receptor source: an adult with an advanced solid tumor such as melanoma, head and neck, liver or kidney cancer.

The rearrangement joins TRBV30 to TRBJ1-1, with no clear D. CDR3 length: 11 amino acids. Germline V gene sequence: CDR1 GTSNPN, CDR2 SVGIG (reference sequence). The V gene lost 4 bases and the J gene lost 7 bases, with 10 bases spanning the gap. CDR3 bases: TGTGCCTGGATGGGGTTCGGTGAAGCTTTCTTT. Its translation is CAWMGFGEAFF.

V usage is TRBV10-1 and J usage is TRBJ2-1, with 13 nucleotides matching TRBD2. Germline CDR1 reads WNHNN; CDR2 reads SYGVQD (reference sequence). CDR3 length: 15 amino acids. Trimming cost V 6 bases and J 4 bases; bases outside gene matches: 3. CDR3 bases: TGCGCCAGCAGCCTACTAGCGGGAGGGTACAATGAGCAGTTCTTC. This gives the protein CASSLLAGGYNEQFF.

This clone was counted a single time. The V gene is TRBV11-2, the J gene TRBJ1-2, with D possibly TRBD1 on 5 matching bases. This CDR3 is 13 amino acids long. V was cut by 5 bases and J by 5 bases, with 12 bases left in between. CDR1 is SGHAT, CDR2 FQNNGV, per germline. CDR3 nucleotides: TGTGCCAGCAGCCCCGGACATGGGTATGGCTACACCTTC. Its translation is CASSPGHGYGYTF.

CDR3 in amino acids: CASSQAQGSDTEAFF. The CDR3 DNA reads TGCGCCAGCAGCCAGGCCCAGGGATCCGACACTGAAGCTTTCTTT. The chain carries TRBV4-1 and TRBJ1-1; a weak D match, TRBD1 (5 bases). The CDR3 spans 15 residues. The V and J ends lost 3 bases and 3 bases respectively, with 14 bases between them. In germline, CDR1 is MGHRA, CDR2 YSYEKL.

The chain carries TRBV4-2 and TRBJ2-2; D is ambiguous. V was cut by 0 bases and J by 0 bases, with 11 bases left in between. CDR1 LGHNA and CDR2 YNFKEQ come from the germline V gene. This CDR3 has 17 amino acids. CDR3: CASSQDLGLANTGELFF. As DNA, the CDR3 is TGTGCCAGCAGCCAAGATTTGGGTCTAGCGAACACCGGGGAGCTGTTTTTT.

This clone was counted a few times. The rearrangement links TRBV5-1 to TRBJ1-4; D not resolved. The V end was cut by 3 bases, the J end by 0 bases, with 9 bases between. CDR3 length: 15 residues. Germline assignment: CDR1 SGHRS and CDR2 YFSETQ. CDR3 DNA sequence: TGCGCCAGCAGCTCCGGACGGACAACTAATGAAAAACTGTTTTTT. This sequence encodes CASSSGRTTNEKLFF.

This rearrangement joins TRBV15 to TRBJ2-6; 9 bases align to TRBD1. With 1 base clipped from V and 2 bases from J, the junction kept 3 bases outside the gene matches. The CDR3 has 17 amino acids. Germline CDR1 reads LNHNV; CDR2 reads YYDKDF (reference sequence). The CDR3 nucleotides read TGTGCCACCAGCAGAGTGGGACAGGGAGCTGGGGCCAACGTCCTGACTTTC. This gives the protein CATSRVGQGAGANVLTF.

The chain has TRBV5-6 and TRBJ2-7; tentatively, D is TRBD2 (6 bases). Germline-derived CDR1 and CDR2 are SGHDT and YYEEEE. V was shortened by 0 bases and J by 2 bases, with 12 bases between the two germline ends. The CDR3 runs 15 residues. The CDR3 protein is CASSLALAATYEQYF. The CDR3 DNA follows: TGTGCCAGCAGCTTGGCCTTAGCGGCCACCTACGAGCAGTACTTC.

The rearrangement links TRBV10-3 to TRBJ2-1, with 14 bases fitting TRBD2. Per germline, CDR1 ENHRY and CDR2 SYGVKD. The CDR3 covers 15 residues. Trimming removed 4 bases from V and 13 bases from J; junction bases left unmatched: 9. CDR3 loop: CAISAQTSGRAVQFF. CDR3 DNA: TGTGCCATCAGTGCACAGACTAGCGGGAGGGCCGTTCAGTTCTTC.

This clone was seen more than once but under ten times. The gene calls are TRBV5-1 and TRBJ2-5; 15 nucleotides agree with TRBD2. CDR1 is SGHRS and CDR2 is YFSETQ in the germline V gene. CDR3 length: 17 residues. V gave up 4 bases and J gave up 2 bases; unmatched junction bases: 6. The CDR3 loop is CASSPGTSGRKQETQYF. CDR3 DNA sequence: TGCGCCAGCAGCCCGGGGACTAGCGGGAGGAAACAAGAGACCCAGTACTTC.

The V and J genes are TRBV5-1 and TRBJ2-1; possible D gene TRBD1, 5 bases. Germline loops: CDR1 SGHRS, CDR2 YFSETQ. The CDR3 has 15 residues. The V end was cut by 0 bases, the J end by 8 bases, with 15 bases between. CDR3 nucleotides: TGCGCCAGCAGCTTGGGGACAAGGGGTACCGATGAGCAGTTCTTC. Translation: CASSLGTRGTDEQFF.

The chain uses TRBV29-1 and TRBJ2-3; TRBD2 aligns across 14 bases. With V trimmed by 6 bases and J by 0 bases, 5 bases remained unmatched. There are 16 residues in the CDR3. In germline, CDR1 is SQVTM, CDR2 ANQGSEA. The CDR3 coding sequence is TGCAGCGTACTGGGGACTAGCGGGAGTAGCACAGATACGCAGTATTTT. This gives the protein CSVLGTSGSSTDTQYF.

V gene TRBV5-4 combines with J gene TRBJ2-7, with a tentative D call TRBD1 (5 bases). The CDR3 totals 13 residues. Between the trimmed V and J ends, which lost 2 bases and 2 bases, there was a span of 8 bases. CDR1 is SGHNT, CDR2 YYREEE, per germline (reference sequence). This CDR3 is CASSLQATYEQYF. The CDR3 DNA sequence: TGTGCCAGCAGCTTACAGGCGACCTACGAGCAGTACTTC.

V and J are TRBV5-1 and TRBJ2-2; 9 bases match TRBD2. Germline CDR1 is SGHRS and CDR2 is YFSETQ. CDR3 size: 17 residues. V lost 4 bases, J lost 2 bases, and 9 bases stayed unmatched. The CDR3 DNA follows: TGCGCCAGCAGCCCCGGGACTAGCTTGCTTAACACCGGGGAGCTGTTTTTT. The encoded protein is CASSPGTSLLNTGELFF.

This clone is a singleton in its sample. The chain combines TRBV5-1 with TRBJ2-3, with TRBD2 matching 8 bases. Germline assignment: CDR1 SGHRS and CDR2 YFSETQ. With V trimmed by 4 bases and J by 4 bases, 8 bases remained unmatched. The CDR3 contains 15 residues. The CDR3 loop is CASSLGLAGSDTQYF. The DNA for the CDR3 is TGCGCCAGCAGCCTCGGACTAGCAGGGTCAGATACGCAGTATTTT.